This T cell receptor beta chain stems from a study of cytomegalovirus exposure and HLA in healthy donors. The CDR3 is 18 residues long. The germline V gene encodes CDR1 MGHRA and CDR2 YSYEKL. V shed 3 bases and J 3 bases; nucleotides not matched to a gene: 12. Whole-study results and caveats: Most of the TCR beta V segments (in an earlier analysis) were productive either about 90% or about 30% of the time. Sequencing had likely introduced a cluster of highly shared sequence variants as an artifact. An assumption of roughly uniform sequencing depth across donors underlay the presence/absence analyses.

Researchers ran the PCR with 60 Vbeta and 13 Jbeta primers. The method was immunoSEQ multiplex PCR; TCRdb's version includes in-frame clones alone and lacks a portion of them. The sample records more than 150,000 clones, almost 85% being singletons. On this clone itself: Its antigen is not identified.

Sequencing was done on a sample of PBMCs. The TCR originated in a boy younger than 18 in good health and CMV-seronegative. The J gene is TRBJ2-3, the V gene TRBV4-1; 10 bases are shared with TRBD2. The CDR3 nucleotides are TGCGCCAGCAGCCAGGATGGCCCTCTAGCGGGGGTAACAGATACGCAGTATTTT. Translation: CASSQDGPLAGVTDTQYF.